This T cell receptor beta chain was documented in a study of shared clonotypes between healthy human individuals. Study-wide results and limits: Among the subsets, naive ones generally showed larger estimated richness than memory ones.

Measured with immunoSEQ multiplex PCR; TCRdb has only the in-frame clones, and not every one. The sample has 2 million to 2.5 million clones; 93% are singletons. V shed 3 bases and J shed 3 bases, with 14 bases lying between them. The CDR3 totals 16 residues. Notes on this clone: Its antigen is currently unknown.

This clonotype originated in a man between 18 and 29 years old in good health. Some clones in this sample may be carry-over from other donors' samples. Specimen: naive CD4+ T cells from PBMCs. Subset noted: CD45RA+ positively selected. The chain combines TRBV6-7 with TRBJ2-2; no clear D gene. TRBV6-7 is marked as an open reading frame, function uncertain. The CDR3 sequence is CASSYVRLKHTGELFF. The CDR3 DNA follows: TGTGCCAGCAGTTATGTCAGACTGAAGCACACCGGGGAGCTGTTTTTT.